This T cell receptor (beta chain) was captured by sequencing in a study of T cell repertoires in cytomegalovirus infection (dated by TCRdb to the late 2010s). Regarding the study in general: The peptide stimulations were aimed at well-studied HLA-B-restricted epitopes as well as recently identified HLA-C-restricted CMV epitopes, whose presentation resists viral immunomodulation. Donor HLA type was relevant to the analysis, because carriage of CMV infection together with the matching HLA type was indicated by public TCR beta signatures.

The sample was run on an Illumina HiSeq 1500. In-frame beta chains were kept once TCRdb had trimmed the public reads at Q25 with fastp and called clones with MiXCR. Duplicate CDR3 protein sequences are folded into a single record with the most common DNA and genes. This sample comprises approximately 590,000 distinct CDR3 sequences, about 39% of them detected only once. The ten top clones hold roughly 50% of the sample. The research as a whole found: The ex vivo response was dominated by HLA-C-restricted CMV-specific TCR beta clonotypes, which also provided the single most frequent clonotype in two of eight donors. Carriers of CMV infection plus the relevant HLA type were discriminated by the cumulative frequency of public TCR beta family members in the study cohort and in an independent approximately 360-donor cohort.

The CDR3 spans 17 residues, from the cysteine through the phenylalanine. Only the CDR3 DNA stays, 51 bases, in frame from base 1. Reading the germline V gene gives CDR1 SGHTA and CDR2 FQGNSA. Trimming removed 1 base from V and 5 bases from J; the gene matches leave 8 bases unexplained. In the paper's terms, the treatment or condition label means: in vitro stimulation with specific CMV peptide epitopes to enrich CMV-specific T cells. This clonotype was seen a handful of times. Its recognized antigen is unknown. No quality values exist for individual bases; no much larger clone is one base distant. The source was cultured PBMCs, collected from culture after CMV antigen stimulation. The receptor was derived from a human donor in good health (CMV status not recorded). Some clones in this sample may be carry-over from other donors' samples. Recombination linked TRBV7-2 to TRBJ2-3; 11 junctional bases match TRBD2. The CDR3 corresponds to CASSLGLLAGALDTQYF. The sequenced DNA is TGTGCCAGCAGCTTAGGACTACTAGCGGGAGCGTTAGATACGCAGTATTTT.